What follows are 18 T cell receptor beta chains derived from one specimen sequenced in a study of breast tumors, draining lymph nodes, adjacent tissues. TCRdb recomputed calls from the multiplex PCR reads with MiXCR, one row per CDR3 protein. In the table there are 47,000 or so distinct CDR3 sequences, more than 20% of which are singletons. What was sequenced was breast tumor tissue. Source of these receptors: a female donor with breast cancer. Some clones in this sample may be carry-over from other donors' samples.

Ten or more counts support this clonotype. The chain has TRBV27 and TRBJ2-1; TRBD2 agrees at 12 bases. The germline CDR1 and CDR2 sequences are MNHEY and SMNVEV (reference sequence). The CDR3 covers 15 residues. V trimming: 6 bases; J trimming: 4 bases; junction bases outside the gene matches: 4. CDR3: CASRSLAGGYNEQFF. The CDR3 DNA reads TGTGCCAGCAGATCACTAGCGGGGGGATACAATGAGCAGTTCTTC.

About this clonotype: Since the CDR3 does not end with the conserved phenylalanine or tryptophan, this likely comes from a read error. The DNA is omitted, as the CDR3 cannot be located on it reliably, and the CDR3 follows TCRdb's listing. This chain links TRBV20-1 with TRBJ2-7; TRBD1 is the table's D call and was not checked against the DNA. Germline V CDR1 and CDR2: DFQATT, SNEGSKA (reference sequence). The CDR3 totals 13 residues, both ends included. The CDR3 spells CSARDLQGGERYS.

V usage is TRBV18 and J usage is TRBJ2-1, with 10 bases identical to TRBD1. Germline V gene data show CDR1 as KGHSH and CDR2 as LQKENI. The CDR3 length is 14 residues. Trimming removed 3 bases from V and 7 bases from J; junction bases left unmatched: 3. The CDR3 DNA reads as TGTGCCAGCTCACCTGGGACAGGGGTGAATGAGCAGTTCTTC. It codes for CASSPGTGVNEQFF. Using reference TRBV18 and TRBJ2-1 for the parts outside the CDR3, the full variable domain is NAGVMQNPRHLVRRRGQEARLRCSPMKGHSHVYWYRQLPEEGLKFMVYLQKENIIDESGMPKERFSAEFPKEGPSILRIQQVVRGDSAAYFCASSPGTGVNEQFFGPGTRLTVL.

The chain combines TRBV11-1 with TRBJ1-1, with D possibly TRBD1 on 5 matching bases. The V end was cut by 6 bases, the J end by 3 bases, with 20 bases between. The germline CDR1 and CDR2 sequences are SGHAT and FQDESV (reference sequence). This CDR3 is built from 16 residues. DNA of the CDR3: TGTGCCAGCAGTGTCAAAGCCGGGAGGGGCCACACTGAAGCTTTCTTT. Amino acids: CASSVKAGRGHTEAFF. The whole variable domain, remainder taken from reference TRBV11-1 and TRBJ1-1, is EAEVAQSPRYKITEKSQAVAFWCDPISGHATLYWYRQILGQGPELLVQFQDESVVDDSQLPKDRFSAERLKGVDSTLKIQPAELGDSAMYLCASSVKAGRGHTEAFFGQGTRLTVV.

This clonotype has ten or more counts. For the CDR3, the DNA is TGTGCCAGCAGTTTAGTGTACAGGGGGCATGGCTACACCTTC. Translation gives CASSLVYRGHGYTF. The genes are TRBV27 and TRBJ1-2, with 9 bases aligning to TRBD1. V lost 2 bases and J lost 6; bases outside the gene matches: 4. The CDR3 consists of 14 residues. CDR1 is MNHEY, CDR2 SMNVEV, per germline (reference sequence).

This clonotype was recorded at least ten times. The chain recombines TRBV7-8 with TRBJ2-3; D is possibly TRBD2 (6 bases). The CDR3 contains 14 residues. V was clipped by 3 bases and J by 1 base, with 8 bases between them. The V gene's germline CDR1 is SGHVS and CDR2 FQNEAQ. The CDR3: CASSLGGRTDTQYF. In DNA form, the CDR3 reads TGTGCCAGCAGCTTGGGGGGACGCACAGATACGCAGTATTTT.

This rearrangement joins TRBV7-2 to TRBJ1-1; no firm D call. The V end lost 3 bases, the J end lost 2 bases, and 13 bases lay between the germline ends. This CDR3 has 15 residues. Germline values: CDR1 SGHTA, CDR2 FQGNSA. CDR3 coding DNA: TGTGCCAGCAGCTTCGAAACGGGAGCAAACACTGAAGCTTTCTTT. Its translation: CASSFETGANTEAFF.

This clonotype was counted at least ten times. The gene calls are TRBV6-1 and TRBJ2-1, with TRBD2 matching 13 bases. CDR1 and CDR2 (germline): MNHNS, SASEGT. V shed 6 bases and J 7 bases; nucleotides not matched to a gene: 9. This CDR3 has 16 amino acids. The CDR3 DNA follows: TGTGCCAGCAGCCTACTAGCGGGAGGGCCGGGGAATGAGCAGTTCTTC. This gives the protein CASSLLAGGPGNEQFF.

The sample holds one count of this clonotype. The V and J genes are TRBV6-9 and TRBJ1-5; perhaps TRBD1 as D (5 bases). Germline values: CDR1 MNHGY, CDR2 SVAAGI. Trimming removed 6 bases from V and 6 bases from J, with 18 bases in between. The CDR3 extends over 15 amino acids. CDR3 sequence reads: CASRARRGGVQPQHF. The CDR3 DNA reads TGTGCCAGCAGAGCCCGGAGGGGAGGCGTTCAGCCCCAGCATTTT.

This clonotype was observed many times. J is TRBJ1-2 and V is TRBV2; D unresolved. Between the trimmed V and J ends, which lost 8 bases and 8 bases, there was a span of 18 bases. From germline, CDR1 is SNHLY and CDR2 FYNNEI. This CDR3 contains 13 residues. CDR3 sequence (DNA): TGTGCCAGCGCCGCGAGAGGTGGTGGGGGCTACACCTTC. This sequence encodes CASAARGGGGYTF. Looking up the rest from reference TRBV2 and TRBJ1-2 gives the full variable domain: EPEVTQTPSHQVTQMGQEVILRCVPISNHLYFYWYRQILGQKVEFLVSFYNNEISEKSEIFDDQFSVERPDGSNFTLKIRSTKLEDSAMYFCASAARGGGGYTFGSGTRLTVV.

This clonotype came up many times. The chain uses TRBV10-3 and TRBJ2-1; D perhaps matches TRBD2 (6 bases). There are 13 residues in the CDR3. Per germline, CDR1 ENHRY and CDR2 SYGVKD. The germline V and J ends were trimmed by 3 bases and 6 bases, with 9 bases remaining between them. CDR3 nucleotide sequence: TGTGCCATCAGTGATTTGGAGGGCAATGAGCAGTTCTTC. Protein sequence: CAISDLEGNEQFF.

Concerning this clonotype: It may be a read error: a sequence one base away is much more abundant. The chain has TRBV6-5 and TRBJ2-7; possibly TRBD1 or TRBD2 for D (6 bases each). Germline CDR1 and CDR2: MNHEY and SVGAGI. Trimming removed 0 bases from V and 3 bases from J, with 12 bases in between. This CDR3 region has 15 residues. This CDR3 is CASSYSDGGFYEQYF. The DNA of the CDR3 is TGTGCCAGCAGTTACTCGGACGGGGGCTTCTACGAGCAGTACTTC.

Ten or more counts support this clonotype. The V and J genes are TRBV27 and TRBJ2-5; D is perhaps TRBD2 (5 bases). V lost 6 bases and J 4 bases, leaving 12 bases between the germline ends. This CDR3 region has 13 residues. Germline CDR1 MNHEY, CDR2 SMNVEV (reference sequence). CDR3 sequence reads: CASSREGGETQYF. The CDR3 nucleotides are TGTGCCAGCAGCCGCGAGGGCGGAGAGACCCAGTACTTC.

This clonotype was seen at least ten times. Germline is not matched at one junction end, which may reflect a read error. This chain uses TRBV7-7 with TRBJ2-7, with a weak D call TRBD2 (5 bases). The germline V gene encodes CDR1 SSHAT and CDR2 FNYEAQ (reference sequence). This CDR3 is built from 17 residues. This CDR3 reads CASSPIIGDLGSYEQYF. The CDR3 DNA is TGTGCTAGCAGCCCTATTATCGGGGATCTGGGTTCCTATGAGCAGTACTTC.

This clonotype appeared many times. The CDR3 DNA reads TGCAGCGCAGACAGTAACTATGGCTACACCTTC. Translation: CSADSNYGYTF. This chain uses TRBV20-1 with TRBJ1-2; D possibly corresponds to TRBD1 (5 bases). The CDR3 covers 11 residues. Germline V gene lookup returns CDR1 DFQATT and CDR2 SNEGSKA (reference sequence).

The table lists this clonotype with many counts. This rearrangement joins TRBV27 to TRBJ1-3; no clear D. The CDR3 extends over 14 amino acids. Germline CDR1 MNHEY, CDR2 SMNVEV (reference sequence). Trimming took off 5 bases at V and 0 bases at J, with 8 bases between the two ends. The CDR3, as DNA: TGTGCCAGCAGTCAGAGGATCTCTGGAAACACCATATATTTT. Amino acids: CASSQRISGNTIYF.

The table lists this clonotype with a few counts. The chain carries TRBV7-9 and TRBJ2-1; 11 bases match TRBD2. The CDR3 contains 16 residues. Germline V gene data show CDR1 as SEHNR and CDR2 as FQNEAQ (reference sequence). The V gene end was trimmed by 5 bases and the J gene end by 5 bases; junction bases not matched to a gene: 8. The CDR3 spells CASSPELAGVHNEQFF. The DNA for the CDR3 is TGTGCCAGCAGCCCAGAACTAGCGGGAGTACACAATGAGCAGTTCTTC.

This clonotype was counted at least ten times. The V and J genes are TRBV2 and TRBJ2-7; no clear D gene. The CDR3 has 15 amino acids. The germline V gene encodes CDR1 SNHLY and CDR2 FYNNEI. Between the trimmed V and J ends, which lost 6 bases and 0 bases, there was a span of 15 bases. The CDR3 loop is CASRSRRHSSYEQYF. The DNA for the CDR3 is TGTGCCAGCAGGTCCCGACGGCACAGCTCCTACGAGCAGTACTTC.